A selection of T cell receptor beta chains follows, all from one sample in a study of T cell changes during pregnancy in multiple sclerosis. Data came from immunoSEQ multiplex PCR; TCRdb stores just in-frame clones and leaves some out. This table holds around 15,000 clones, 84% found once. This specimen was CD8+ T cells from peripheral blood mononuclear cells, taken in the second trimester of pregnancy. These receptors were collected from a female donor in good health, enrolled as a control in a pregnancy study. CDR3s include the opening cysteine and the closing phenylalanine or tryptophan. The D gene is left open where the match is weak. Clone size appears in some rows only: once, few, many, or a class for an expanded clone.

clone size	D gene	J gene	V gene	CDR3 DNA	CDR3 protein
-	TRBD1	TRBJ2-5	TRBV7-3	TGTGCCAGCAGCTATACAGGGGAAGAGACCCAGTACTTC	CASSYTGEETQYF
-	TRBD2	TRBJ2-7	TRBV7-2	TGTGCCAGCAGTTTCCCTTCGACTAGCGGGGGGGACTACGAGCAGTACTTC	CASSFPSTSGGDYEQYF
once	-	TRBJ2-2	TRBV27	TGTGCCAGCAGCCTTAGCCCTATCACCGGGGAGCTGTTTTTT	CASSLSPITGELFF
-	-	TRBJ1-1	TRBV9	TGTGCCAGCAGCGCCGGGGGAGTGAACACTGAAGCTTTCTTT	CASSAGGVNTEAFF
-	TRBD1	TRBJ2-1	TRBV4-3	TGCGCCAGCAGCCAAGAGGGACAGGGATACAATGAGCAGTTCTTC	CASSQEGQGYNEQFF
once	-	TRBJ2-5	TRBV14	TGTGCCAGCAGCCAAGGCGAGACAGGCAGACGGGAGACCCAGTACTTC	CASSQGETGRRETQYF
-	TRBD2	TRBJ2-1	TRBV13	TGTGCCAGCAGCTCCCCCGGCGCGGGGGGGTACAATGAGCAGTTCTTC	CASSSPGAGGYNEQFF
-	-	TRBJ1-2	TRBV29-1	TGCAGCGTTGCGGAGATACCTTATGGCTACACCTTC	CSVAEIPYGYTF
-	TRBD1	TRBJ1-1	TRBV30	TGTGCCTGGGACAGGGGGAACACTGAAGCTTTCTTT	CAWDRGNTEAFF
-	TRBD2	TRBJ2-1	TRBV4-2	TGTGCCAGCAGCCAAGAGGTAGCGGGTGTGTACAATGAGCAGTTCTTC	CASSQEVAGVYNEQFF
-	-	TRBJ2-7	TRBV21-1	TGTGCCAGCAGCAGGGACAGGGACGAGCAGTACTTC	CASSRDRDEQYF
-	-	TRBJ1-2	TRBV30	TGTGCCTCCTCCGGGACAAGTAATAAATATGGCTACACCTTC	CASSGTSNKYGYTF